This TCR beta chain derives from a study of T cells in localized non-small cell lung cancer (dated by TCRdb to the early 2020s). About the study as a whole: The study examined T cell repertoires in approximately 240 patients with early-stage NSCLC and compared tumors with uninvolved tumor-adjacent lungs. The cohort comprised a few hundred treatment-naïve NSCLC patients with resected, localized lung tumors. The mean age of the NSCLC patients was just over 65 years, with roughly 120 men and 100 to 110 women. General study outcomes and caveats: Of the top 100 tumor clones, a median of about 53 were detected in paired uninvolved adjacent lung; around 30 were also among that lung's top 100. Longer overall survival was associated with higher blood T cell density, whereas shorter survival was associated with higher adjacent-lung clonality. Multi-region tumor sequencing was not performed, so intratumor heterogeneity could not be excluded. Uninvolved tumor-adjacent lung showed the highest T cell clonality, higher than tumor, which suggests more focused antigenic responses in the uninvolved tumor-adjacent lung. Because the study design was exploratory, TCR variables were selected using unadjusted p-values without false-discovery rate correction.

The immunoSEQ Assay was used to sequence TCR beta CDR3 regions from DNA. The study's own analysis went as follows. T cell density was computed as TCR beta template counts normalized to usable DNA estimated by amplifying housekeeping genes. Using the preseqR package, richness was estimated by extrapolating to 120,000 templates for tissue samples and 400,000 templates for PBMC samples. Clonality was taken to be one minus Pielou's evenness. Tissue-enriched TCRs were identified by differential abundance testing using productive amino-acid clonotypes, minimum total count 5 and alpha 0.1. The Jaccard Index and the Morisita Overlap Index were used to measure how much the repertoires overlapped between compartments. GLIPH grouped TCR beta CDR3s together with public tetramer-defined viral CDR3s, and a viral motif had to include at least three viral sequences and show V-gene enrichment. TCRdb took this table from immuneACCESS and kept in-frame rearrangements with V and J called. Such tables lack part of the clones; where checked against another copy, unresolved V genes explain under half of the gap, and the rest is unexplained. The D gene and trimming were derived from the DNA, and the V and J assignments and clone size from that table. The sample includes around 25,000 clones, with roughly 90% observed a single time. Of the sample, around 2.5% falls within the top ten clones.

At diagnosis, tumor, uninvolved tumor-adjacent lung and peripheral blood were collected and then preserved as a mix of FFPE and fresh-frozen material. For TCR repertoire profiling, blood samples were analyzed in the form of peripheral blood mononuclear cells. As concerns this clone: No antigen is known for it. No base quality information exists; no much larger clone differs at one position.

V and J lose 1 base and 6 bases, and a span of 11 bases separates them. The CDR3 numbers 14 residues from cysteine through phenylalanine. The CDR3 DNA has 42 bases and is translated from base 1. Taken from the germline V gene (reference sequence), the CDR1 and CDR2 loops are SEHNR and FQNEAQ. The chain couples TRBV7-9 to TRBJ2-3; the D segment cannot be called with confidence. The sequence was obtained from a woman aged 35-70 years with stage I lung adenocarcinoma. Source: peripheral blood, taken before any cancer treatment. In nucleotide form, the sequence is TGTGCCAGCAGCTTAGGTGTAGGGTTCGATACGCAGTATTTT. This sequence encodes CASSLGVGFDTQYF.